This entry lists 21 T cell receptor beta chains sequenced from one sample in a study of a mutant IDH1 vaccine in newly diagnosed glioma. This table comes from immunoSEQ multiplex PCR, and its TCRdb copy is limited to in-frame clones, with some not included. The sample consists of 75,000 to 100,000 clones, around nine tenths of them appearing once. As for time point: baseline, week 1 (first vaccination visit). Described treatment: pre-vaccination baseline after standard-of-care therapy. Material: PBMCs, obtained from a glioma patient treated with radiotherapy, temozolomide or both. The receptors stem from a woman aged 45 to 65 with glioma.

The chain carries TRBV6-1 and TRBJ1-1; D possibly corresponds to TRBD1 (5 bases). Germline V gene sequence: CDR1 MNHNS, CDR2 SASEGT. Trimming removed 2 bases at V and 5 bases at J, with 12 bases between. The CDR3 runs to 14 residues. CDR3 nucleotide sequence: TGTGCCAGCAGTGAATCAGGGCTGTCGACTGAAGCTTTCTTT. Its translation: CASSESGLSTEAFF.

This chain uses TRBV10-3 with TRBJ1-1, with 8 bases aligning to TRBD1. Germline CDR1 reads ENHRY; CDR2 reads SYGVKD. The J segment lost 4 bases and the V segment lost 7 bases, leaving 11 bases of the junction unmatched. CDR3 length: 15 amino acids. CDR3 protein: CAITDRAVSGTEAFF. The CDR3 DNA reads as TGTGCCATCACGGACAGGGCGGTCTCCGGCACTGAAGCTTTCTTT.

The chain couples TRBV28 to TRBJ2-7; D remains unclear. Per germline, CDR1 MDHEN and CDR2 SYDVKM. V dropped 10 bases and J dropped 2 bases, with 12 bases sitting between them. The CDR3 has 12 residues. The CDR3 is CATGARPYEQYF. The DNA for the CDR3 is TGTGCCACCGGCGCACGGCCCTACGAGCAGTACTTC.

V and J are TRBV11-3 and TRBJ2-5, with TRBD2 identical over 8 bases. CDR3 length equals 14 residues. The trim removed 11 bases at V and 2 bases at J, leaving 10 bases unmatched. CDR1 is SGHNT and CDR2 is YENEEA in the germline V gene. The CDR3 nucleotides are TGTGCCCGCCCTAGGACTAGCTCTCAAGAGACCCAGTACTTC. Translated: CARPRTSSQETQYF.

This clone was recorded only once. This chain joins TRBV6-6 and TRBJ2-5; possibly TRBD1 or TRBD2 for D (6 bases each). The germline gives CDR1 MNHNY, CDR2 SVGAGI (reference sequence). This CDR3 has 13 residues. The V end was cut by 7 bases, the J end by 5 bases, with 14 bases between. The CDR3 bases are TGTGCCAGCATTCCCGGGGGCGGGGAGACCCAGTACTTC. Translated, it gives CASIPGGGETQYF.

V gene TRBV28 combines with J gene TRBJ1-3, with TRBD1 matching 9 bases. Trimming took 4 bases from V and 2 from J; bases not matched to a gene: 9. This CDR3 contains 17 residues. Germline CDR1 and CDR2: MDHEN and SYDVKM. The CDR3 DNA reads as TGTGCCAGCAGTTCCCACCGGGACAGGGACCCTGGAAACACCATATATTTT. Translating gives CASSSHRDRDPGNTIYF.

The chain carries TRBV29-1 and TRBJ2-3, with 10 bases lining up with TRBD2. The germline gives CDR1 SQVTM, CDR2 ANQGSEA. Trimming removed 7 bases from V and 0 bases from J; junction bases left unmatched: 7. This CDR3 comprises 15 residues. CDR3 sequence: CSAPRTSGSTDTQYF. As DNA, the CDR3 is TGCAGCGCCCCTAGGACTAGCGGTAGCACAGATACGCAGTATTTT.

This chain joins TRBV10-3 and TRBJ2-3; no clear D. Germline lookup yields CDR1 ENHRY and CDR2 SYGVKD. Trimming removed 4 bases at V and 1 base at J, with 6 bases between. The CDR3 runs to 13 residues. The chain's CDR3 is CAISAAGTDTQYF. Here the CDR3 DNA reads TGTGCCATCAGTGCGGCTGGCACAGATACGCAGTATTTT.

This chain uses TRBV19 with TRBJ2-5; possible D gene TRBD2, 5 bases. V lost 7 bases, J lost 5 bases, and 11 bases lay in between. This CDR3 has 12 amino acids. The germline CDR1 and CDR2 sequences are LNHDA and SQIVND (reference sequence). The CDR3 region has the DNA TGTGCCAGTATGAGGGCCCGGGAGACCCAGTACTTC. Protein: CASMRARETQYF.

The chain carries TRBV19 and TRBJ1-1; tentative D call: TRBD1 (5 bases). V lost 4 bases and J 3 bases, leaving 18 bases between the germline ends. The CDR3 length is 16 residues. Looked up from germline, CDR1 is LNHDA and CDR2 is SQIVND (reference sequence). The CDR3 here is CASSREWDEGDTEAFF. The DNA for the CDR3 is TGTGCCAGTAGTAGGGAGTGGGACGAAGGGGACACTGAAGCTTTCTTT.

The chain employs TRBV11-2 and TRBJ2-7, with D perhaps TRBD2 (5 bases). CDR1 and CDR2 from the germline V gene are SGHAT and FQNNGV. V lost 1 base and J 0 bases, leaving 13 bases between the germline ends. This CDR3 is 16 amino acids long. The CDR3 is CASSLVLSSFSYEQYF. Written as DNA, the CDR3 is TGTGCCAGCAGCTTAGTGCTTTCTAGCTTCTCCTACGAGCAGTACTTC.

The table lists this clone with a few counts. The chain combines TRBV4-1 with TRBJ2-7; possible D gene TRBD2, 6 bases. Per the germline V gene, CDR1 is MGHRA and CDR2 is YSYEKL. V gave up 0 bases and J gave up 2 bases, with 17 bases separating them. The CDR3 is made up of 17 amino acids. CDR3 nucleotides: TGCGCCAGCAGCCAAGATAGGGGCCTAGCGAATACCTACGAGCAGTACTTC. Protein: CASSQDRGLANTYEQYF.

This chain uses TRBV11-3 with TRBJ2-7; D may be TRBD2 (5 bases). From germline, CDR1 is SGHNT and CDR2 YENEEA. V lost 8 bases, J lost 7 bases, and 12 bases lay in between. This CDR3 is built from 11 residues. CDR3 bases: TGTGCCAGCGGCCATCGCGGGGAGCAGTACTTC. This codes for CASGHRGEQYF. Full variable domain (outside the CDR3, taken from reference TRBV11-3 and TRBJ2-7): EAGVVQSPRYKIIEKKQPVAFWCNPISGHNTLYWYLQNLGQGPELLIRYENEEAVDDSQLPKDRFSAERLKGVDSTLKIQPAELGDSAVYLCASGHRGEQYFGPGTRLTVT.

The chain couples TRBV7-2 to TRBJ1-2, with D possibly TRBD1 on 5 matching bases. The V gene lost 2 bases and the J gene lost 8 bases, with 15 bases spanning the gap. The CDR3 has 14 residues. From germline, CDR1 is SGHTA and CDR2 FQGNSA. The CDR3 loop reads CASSLILRGGGYTF. The CDR3 DNA reads TGTGCCAGCAGCTTAATCCTCCGGGGGGGAGGCTACACCTTC.

The chain couples TRBV6-5 to TRBJ1-1; the match to TRBD1 covers 8 bases. Trimming cost V 10 bases and J 5 bases; bases outside gene matches: 9. CDR3 size: 13 residues. Germline CDR1 MNHEY, CDR2 SVGAGI. CDR3 in amino acids: CATYRTGSTEAFF. In nucleotides, the CDR3 is TGTGCCACCTATAGGACAGGGTCAACTGAAGCTTTCTTT.

The CDR3 DNA is TGTGCCAGCAGCTTTGCCCCCCTTGGACAGGGAACCACTGAAGCTTTCTTT. As protein: CASSFAPLGQGTTEAFF. This chain links TRBV7-9 with TRBJ1-1; 8 bases map to TRBD1. There are 17 residues in the CDR3. Germline-derived CDR1 and CDR2 are SEHNR and FQNEAQ (reference sequence). The V segment lost 3 bases and the J segment 4 bases; nucleotides outside the gene matches: 13.

The chain employs TRBV9 and TRBJ2-3, with D tentatively TRBD2 (5 bases). Germline V gene lookup returns CDR1 SGDLS and CDR2 YYNGEE. The CDR3 contains 15 residues. The V gene lost 6 bases and the J gene lost 0 bases, with 14 bases spanning the gap. CDR3 amino acids: CASTVGGLSTDTQYF. DNA of the CDR3: TGTGCCAGCACCGTCGGCGGACTTAGCACAGATACGCAGTATTTT.

In its sample, this clone was seen once. This chain connects TRBV28 to TRBJ1-4; D is perhaps TRBD1 (6 bases). Germline CDR1 reads MDHEN; CDR2 reads SYDVKM. The CDR3 is made up of 15 amino acids. Trimming removed 5 bases at V and 2 bases at J, with 12 bases between. CDR3 protein: CASSLFRGTNEKLFF. The CDR3 nucleotides are TGTGCCAGCAGTCTATTCAGGGGTACTAATGAAAAACTGTTTTTT.

This sequence joins TRBV7-9 and TRBJ2-3; a possible D gene is TRBD2 (7 bases). V was clipped by 5 bases and J by 7 bases, with 19 bases between them. The CDR3 sequence is 15 residues long. Germline lookup yields CDR1 SEHNR and CDR2 FQNEAQ (reference sequence). The chain's CDR3 is CASSLGGEGWNTQYF. The CDR3 bases are TGTGCCAGCAGCCTAGGGGGGGAAGGGTGGAATACGCAGTATTTT.

The V gene is TRBV11-2, the J gene TRBJ2-5; possible D gene TRBD2, 5 bases. The germline V gene encodes CDR1 SGHAT and CDR2 FQNNGV. The germline V and J ends were trimmed by 4 bases and 5 bases, with 14 bases remaining between them. The CDR3 has 14 residues. CDR3 nucleotide sequence: TGTGCCAGCAGCTACCGGACGGGAAGGGAGACCCAGTACTTC. It is translated as CASSYRTGRETQYF.

The genes are TRBV6-1 and TRBJ2-5, with D possibly TRBD2 on 5 matching bases. Trimming removed 3 bases at V and 2 bases at J, with 16 bases between. CDR3 length: 16 residues. Germline values: CDR1 MNHNS, CDR2 SASEGT. DNA of the CDR3: TGTGCCAGCAGTGATACCCGGAGGAGCTATCAAGAGACCCAGTACTTC. This gives the protein CASSDTRRSYQETQYF.